This entry concerns a single T cell receptor (beta chain). This sample is part of a study of blood T cell repertoires in COVID-19. Across the study: The samples span acute and convalescent COVID-19 from the United States, Italy and Spain. Sources were T cells, B-cell-depleted T cells, or PBMCs; the material itself was cDNA or gDNA.

Original processing methods: Estimation of nucleated cell counts was performed using reference gene primer amplification. TCRdb keeps only in-frame clones here, not all; method: immunoSEQ multiplex PCR. The V and J calls and the clone size are those of that table, but D and trimming were determined from the DNA. The table shows 93,000 or so clones, with about 85% occurring only once. The V and J ends lost 5 bases and 5 bases respectively, with 20 bases between them. The germline gives CDR1 SGDLS, CDR2 YYNGEE. There are 15 residues in the CDR3. V gene TRBV9 combines with J gene TRBJ2-7; tentative D call: TRBD1 (7 bases). The source of this sequence is a man in his fifties or sixties in a cohort sampled during active COVID-19. The sequenced sample was peripheral blood. CDR3 amino acids: CASSLIGGRGDEQYF. The DNA of the CDR3 is TGTGCCAGCAGTCTGATAGGGGGCAGGGGGGACGAGCAGTACTTC.